Following are 21 T cell receptor beta chains from one sample sequenced in a study of T cells in Graves' hyperthyroidism and ophthalmopathy. Amplified TCR beta CDR3 regions came from RNA transcripts. The HTBI primer set drove a first-round RT-PCR of the TCR CDR3. MiXCR was run by TCRdb on the multiplex PCR reads, yielding one entry per CDR3 protein. Of some 510,000 distinct CDR3 sequences listed, around 21% are singletons. Sequenced material: blood. Receptors originate from a man younger than 35 with Graves' hyperthyroidism.

At least ten counts were recorded for this clonotype. This chain joins TRBV18 and TRBJ1-1; D is undetermined. V lost 2 bases, J lost 4 bases, and 11 bases lay in between. This CDR3 contains 14 residues. The V gene's germline CDR1 is KGHSH and CDR2 LQKENI. CDR3 loop: CASSPSVVGTEAFF. DNA for the CDR3: TGTGCCAGCTCACCATCCGTTGTGGGCACTGAAGCTTTCTTT.

This clonotype was counted ten times or more. This sequence joins TRBV28 and TRBJ2-6; TRBD1 aligns across 7 bases. This CDR3 contains 16 residues. Germline CDR1 reads MDHEN; CDR2 reads SYDVKM. The J segment lost 0 bases and the V segment lost 6 bases, leaving 5 bases of the junction unmatched. CDR3 bases: TGTGCCAGCAGCGGGACAGCAGTCTCTGGGGCCAACGTCCTGACTTTC. The encoded protein is CASSGTAVSGANVLTF.

This clonotype was seen repeatedly, ten times or more. The V gene is TRBV12-3 or TRBV12-4, the J gene TRBJ1-1, with D possibly TRBD1 on 5 matching bases. Deletions cut 6 bases from V and 0 bases from J, with 8 bases between. The CDR3 contains 13 residues. CDR3 nucleotides: TGTGCCAGCAGGGGGCCTCTGAACACTGAAGCTTTCTTT. Translation gives CASRGPLNTEAFF.

This clonotype was picked up many times. As DNA, the CDR3 is TGCAGTGCTAGGAAGGCTGGCACTGAAGCTTTCTTT. Encoded protein: CSARKAGTEAFF. This rearrangement joins TRBV20-1 to TRBJ1-1, with D uncertain. The V and J ends lost 3 bases and 4 bases respectively, with 9 bases between them. CDR3 length equals 12 residues. CDR1 and CDR2 from the germline V gene are DFQATT and SNEGSKA (reference sequence).

This clonotype was picked up one time. The V and J genes are TRBV6-1 and TRBJ1-1; perhaps TRBD1 as D (5 bases). V was clipped by 7 bases and J by 5 bases, with 17 bases between them. Germline values: CDR1 MNHNS, CDR2 SASEGT. This CDR3 is built from 14 residues. In DNA, the CDR3 is TGTGCCAGCATCTCGACCGCTGGGGGGACTGAAGCTTTCTTT. Residues: CASISTAGGTEAFF.

This clonotype was counted ten times or more. The V call is TRBV11-2, the J call TRBJ2-7; possible D gene TRBD2, 6 bases. This CDR3 has 14 residues. Trimming removed 3 bases at V and 6 bases at J, with 15 bases between. Germline V gene sequence: CDR1 SGHAT, CDR2 FQNNGV. The CDR3: CASSFQVGRGEQYF. DNA for the CDR3: TGTGCCAGCAGCTTCCAGGTCGGGAGAGGCGAGCAGTACTTC.

There are many counts of this clonotype. This chain uses TRBV5-1 with TRBJ2-7; the match to TRBD1 covers 10 bases. V shed 4 bases, J shed 4 bases, and the junction held 2 bases outside the gene matches. Germline assignment: CDR1 SGHRS and CDR2 YFSETQ. The CDR3 spans 13 residues. Here the CDR3 DNA reads TGCGCCAGCAGCAAGGGACAGGGGTACGAGCAGTACTTC. It encodes CASSKGQGYEQYF.

This clonotype was counted ten times or more. The CDR3 bases are TGTGCCATCGGTGGGGACCCCCCTAAGTACGAGCAGTACTTC. This sequence encodes CAIGGDPPKYEQYF. The chain joins TRBV2 to TRBJ2-7; D tentatively reads TRBD1 or TRBD2 (5 bases each). In germline, CDR1 is SNHLY, CDR2 FYNNEI. The CDR3 has 14 amino acids. V was clipped by 10 bases and J by 4 bases, with 20 bases between them.

In its sample, this clonotype was seen many times. V is TRBV6-2 or TRBV6-3 and J is TRBJ2-5; the match to TRBD1 covers 7 bases. In germline, CDR1 is MNHEY, CDR2 SVGEGT. With V trimmed by 4 bases and J by 7 bases, 9 bases remained unmatched. This CDR3 comprises 14 residues. CDR3 coding DNA: TGTGCCAGCAGTTCCCTGACAGGGAGAGGGACCCAGTACTTC. Translated, it gives CASSSLTGRGTQYF.

V usage is TRBV18 and J usage is TRBJ1-1; 8 bases fit TRBD1. The CDR3 spans 16 residues. Germline-derived CDR1 and CDR2 are KGHSH and LQKENI. Trimming cost V 3 bases and J 0 bases; bases outside gene matches: 6. CDR3 region: CASSPGQGAVNTEAFF. CDR3 nucleotides: TGTGCCAGCTCACCCGGACAGGGAGCAGTGAACACTGAAGCTTTCTTT.

The chain joins TRBV7-2 to TRBJ2-5; no reliable D call. The germline CDR1 and CDR2 sequences are SGHTA and FQGNSA. This CDR3 comprises 11 residues. With 5 bases removed from V and 7 bases from J, the gap between germline ends came to 8 bases. CDR3 bases: TGTGCCAGCAGCCCCGCAGGGACCCAGTACTTC. It yields the protein CASSPAGTQYF.

V gene TRBV19 combines with J gene TRBJ1-3; tentative D call: TRBD1 (5 bases). The germline V gene has CDR1 LNHDA and CDR2 SQIVND (reference sequence). The CDR3 covers 16 residues. Trimming removed 9 bases from V and 0 bases from J, with 18 bases in between. The CDR3 coding sequence is TGTGCCAGCGACTCGGGACGGATCGTCTCTGGAAACACCATATATTTT. It encodes CASDSGRIVSGNTIYF. Full variable domain (remainder filled in from reference TRBV19 and TRBJ1-3): DGGITQSPKYLFRKEGQNVTLSCEQNLNHDAMYWYRQDPGQGLRLIYYSQIVNDFQKGDIAEGYSVSREKKESFPLTVTSAQKNPTAFYLCASDSGRIVSGNTIYFGEGSWLTVV.

This clonotype has at least ten counts. This chain joins TRBV18 and TRBJ2-5; the match to TRBD1 covers 7 bases. J lost 4 bases, V lost 10 bases, and 15 bases had no gene match. This CDR3 contains 15 residues. Per germline, CDR1 KGHSH and CDR2 LQKENI. The CDR3 nucleotides read TGTGCCACCAACGAAAACAGGGGCGCGGGAGAGACCCAGTACTTC. Amino acids: CATNENRGAGETQYF.

This clonotype has at least ten counts. The chain uses TRBV5-1 and TRBJ2-7; D is unresolved. The CDR3 loop spans 15 amino acids. Germline values: CDR1 SGHRS, CDR2 YFSETQ. V dropped 0 bases and J dropped 0 bases, with 10 bases sitting between them. The CDR3 spells CASSLGHSTSYEQYF. CDR3 in DNA: TGCGCCAGCAGCTTGGGACACTCTACCTCCTACGAGCAGTACTTC.

This rearrangement joins TRBV5-1 to TRBJ2-2; 7 bases line up with TRBD2. Germline values: CDR1 SGHRS, CDR2 YFSETQ. Trimming removed 0 bases from V and 3 bases from J; junction bases left unmatched: 5. CDR3 length: 16 amino acids. For the CDR3, the DNA is TGCGCCAGCAGCTTGGTTGGCGGGGGTTACACCGGGGAGCTGTTTTTT. This gives the protein CASSLVGGGYTGELFF.

This chain uses TRBV6-1 with TRBJ2-7; 7 bases fit TRBD2. CDR1 is MNHNS and CDR2 is SASEGT in the germline V gene. The CDR3 totals 13 residues. J gave up 7 bases and V 6 bases, and 9 bases lay outside the gene matches. The CDR3 nucleotides are TGTGCCAGCAGGACCCCGCTGCGGGAGGAGCAGTACTTC. Encoded protein: CASRTPLREEQYF.

The V call is TRBV12-3 or TRBV12-4, the J call TRBJ2-4; D perhaps matches TRBD2 (7 bases). Trimming cost V 3 bases and J 5 bases, with 14 bases left between them. The CDR3 is made up of 15 amino acids. In nucleotides, the CDR3 is TGTGCCAGCAGTTTGGACCTAGGGGGGGAAAACATTCAGTACTTC. Protein: CASSLDLGGENIQYF.

This clonotype was found a few times. CDR3 region: CASSPIPGQGAEQYF. As DNA, the CDR3 is TGCGCCAGCAGCCCAATCCCGGGACAGGGGGCTGAGCAGTACTTC. The chain employs TRBV5-1 and TRBJ2-7; 12 bases map to TRBD1. J gave up 7 bases and V 4 bases, and 9 bases lay outside the gene matches. Per germline, CDR1 SGHRS and CDR2 YFSETQ. The CDR3 totals 15 residues.

This clonotype was picked up many times. CDR3 DNA: TGCAGTGCTAGACAGGTCTCTGGAAACACCATATATTTT. As protein: CSARQVSGNTIYF. The rearrangement links TRBV20-1 to TRBJ1-3; D remains unclear. Trimming took 2 bases from V and 0 from J, leaving 5 bases between them. The CDR3 is 13 residues long. CDR1 is DFQATT and CDR2 is SNEGSKA in the germline V gene (reference sequence).

This CDR3 is CSVDGRTGNIQYF. For the CDR3, the DNA is TGCAGCGTGGATGGACGGACAGGAAACATTCAGTACTTC. V and J are TRBV29-1 and TRBJ2-4, with 7 nucleotides matching TRBD1. This CDR3 spans 13 amino acids. V shed 6 bases, J shed 6 bases, and the junction held 8 bases outside the gene matches. The germline CDR1 and CDR2 sequences are SQVTM and ANQGSEA.

The chain joins TRBV12-3 or TRBV12-4 to TRBJ2-5; D may be TRBD1 (6 bases). V lost 5 bases and J 4 bases, leaving 8 bases between the germline ends. The CDR3 sequence is 12 residues long. The CDR3 nucleotides are TGTGCCAGCAGTATGGACAGAGAGACCCAGTACTTC. It specifies CASSMDRETQYF.